The 2 T cell receptor beta chains presented below share a single source sample, sequenced in a study of regulatory T cells in long-lasting Graves disease. Construction of TCR beta libraries relied on iRepertoire HTBI primers and on Arm-PCR targeting CDR3 regions. TCRdb independently ran MiXCR on the multiplex PCR reads; one entry per CDR3 protein. The sample includes roughly 400,000 distinct CDR3 sequences, approximately 16% seen only once; the top ten take 7.8%. Time point specified: newly diagnosed GD, antithyroid drugs for less than 3 months. There was RNA extracted from PBMCs, and the TCR library was made from it. The same data also contributed to another study, on T cells in Graves' hyperthyroidism and ophthalmopathy.

The specimen comprised peripheral blood mononuclear cells (PBMCs), sampled at new diagnosis, from a patient treated with antithyroid drugs. The receptor set was obtained from a woman aged 35 to 49 with Graves disease.

This clonotype was recorded at least ten times. The rearrangement uses TRBV28 and TRBJ1-2, with 8 bases fitting TRBD1. After removal of 2 bases from V and 3 bases from J, the junction contained 11 bases not matched to a gene. The CDR3 sequence is 17 residues long. CDR1 MDHEN and CDR2 SYDVKM come from the germline V gene. The CDR3 loop is CASSLGLGRGPDYGYTF. The CDR3 nucleotides are TGTGCCAGCAGTTTAGGGTTAGGCAGGGGGCCCGACTATGGCTACACCTTC.

This clonotype has a count of ten or more. The genes are TRBV29-1 and TRBJ2-3, with 15 positions matching TRBD2. CDR1 and CDR2 from the germline V gene are SQVTM and ANQGSEA. The CDR3 loop spans 17 amino acids. With 3 bases clipped from V and 2 bases from J, the junction kept 6 bases outside the gene matches. The CDR3 reads CSVDGLAGGPFTDTQYF. CDR3 in DNA: TGCAGCGTTGACGGACTAGCGGGAGGGCCTTTCACAGATACGCAGTATTTT.